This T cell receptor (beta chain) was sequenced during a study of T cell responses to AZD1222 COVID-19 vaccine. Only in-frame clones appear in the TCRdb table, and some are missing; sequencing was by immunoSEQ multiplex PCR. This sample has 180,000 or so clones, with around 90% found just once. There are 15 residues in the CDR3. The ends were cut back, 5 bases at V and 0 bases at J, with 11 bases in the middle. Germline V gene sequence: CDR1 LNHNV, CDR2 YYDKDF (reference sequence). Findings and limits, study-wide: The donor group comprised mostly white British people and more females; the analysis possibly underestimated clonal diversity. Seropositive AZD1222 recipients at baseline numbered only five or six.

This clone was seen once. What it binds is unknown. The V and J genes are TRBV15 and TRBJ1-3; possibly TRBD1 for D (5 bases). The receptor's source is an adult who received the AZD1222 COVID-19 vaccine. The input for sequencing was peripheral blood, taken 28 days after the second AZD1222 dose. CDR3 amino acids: CATSRRGDSGNTIYF. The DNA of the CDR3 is TGTGCCACCAGCCGTAGAGGGGACTCTGGAAACACCATATATTTT.